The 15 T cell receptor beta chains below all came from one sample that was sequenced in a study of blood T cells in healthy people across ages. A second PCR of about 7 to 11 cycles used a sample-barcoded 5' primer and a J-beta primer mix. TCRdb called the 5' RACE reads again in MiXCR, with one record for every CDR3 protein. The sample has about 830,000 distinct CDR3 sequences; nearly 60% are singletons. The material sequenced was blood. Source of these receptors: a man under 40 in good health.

CDR3 sequence: CASSVELAGGTQETQYF. In DNA form, the CDR3 reads TGTGCCAGCAGCGTAGAGCTAGCGGGAGGGACCCAAGAGACCCAGTACTTC. The chain employs TRBV9 and TRBJ2-5, with TRBD2 matching 12 bases. CDR3 length equals 17 residues. Trimming at V came to 0 bases and at J to 1 base, leaving 4 bases not matched to a gene. Germline V gene lookup returns CDR1 SGDLS and CDR2 YYNGEE. Full variable domain (remainder filled in from reference TRBV9 and TRBJ2-5): DSGVTQTPKHLITATGQRVTLRCSPRSGDLSVYWYQQSLDQGLQFLIQYYNGEERAKGNILERFSAQQFPDLHSELNLSSLELGDSALYFCASSVELAGGTQETQYFGPGTRLLVL.

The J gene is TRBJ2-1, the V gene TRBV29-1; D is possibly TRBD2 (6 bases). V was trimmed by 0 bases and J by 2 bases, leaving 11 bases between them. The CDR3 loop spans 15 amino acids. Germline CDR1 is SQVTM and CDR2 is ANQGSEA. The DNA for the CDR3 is TGCAGCGTTGAAGAGTGGCGGGGAACCTACAATGAGCAGTTCTTC. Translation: CSVEEWRGTYNEQFF.

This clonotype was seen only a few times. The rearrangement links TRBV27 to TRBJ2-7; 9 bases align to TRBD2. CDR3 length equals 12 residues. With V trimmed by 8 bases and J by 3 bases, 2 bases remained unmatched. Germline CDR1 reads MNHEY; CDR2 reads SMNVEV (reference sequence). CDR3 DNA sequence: TGTGCCAGCGGCGGGGGGGTCTACGAGCAGTACTTC. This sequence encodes CASGGGVYEQYF.

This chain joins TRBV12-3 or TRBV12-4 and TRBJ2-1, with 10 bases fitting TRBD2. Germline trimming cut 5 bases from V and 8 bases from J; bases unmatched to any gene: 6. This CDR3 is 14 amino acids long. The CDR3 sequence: CASSQAGGLDEQFF. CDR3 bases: TGTGCCAGCAGTCAAGCGGGGGGGCTCGATGAGCAGTTCTTC.

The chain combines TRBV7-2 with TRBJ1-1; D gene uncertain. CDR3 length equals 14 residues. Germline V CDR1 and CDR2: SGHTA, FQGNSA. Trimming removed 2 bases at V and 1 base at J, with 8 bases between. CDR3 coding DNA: TGTGCCAGCAGCTTAAATGGCCGGAACACTGAAGCTTTCTTT. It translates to CASSLNGRNTEAFF.

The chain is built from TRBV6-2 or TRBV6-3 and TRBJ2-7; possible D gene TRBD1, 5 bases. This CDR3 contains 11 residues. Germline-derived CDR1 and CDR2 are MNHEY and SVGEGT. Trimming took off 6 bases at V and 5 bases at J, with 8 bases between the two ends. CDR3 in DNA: TGTGCCAGCAGGACCAGGGACGAGCAGTACTTC. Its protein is CASRTRDEQYF.

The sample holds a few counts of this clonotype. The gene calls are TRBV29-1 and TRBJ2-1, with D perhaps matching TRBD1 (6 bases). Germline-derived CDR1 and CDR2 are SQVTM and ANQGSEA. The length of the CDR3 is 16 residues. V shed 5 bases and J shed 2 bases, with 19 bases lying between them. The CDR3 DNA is TGCAGCGTTACCCCCTCGGACAGAATGACCTACAATGAGCAGTTCTTC. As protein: CSVTPSDRMTYNEQFF.

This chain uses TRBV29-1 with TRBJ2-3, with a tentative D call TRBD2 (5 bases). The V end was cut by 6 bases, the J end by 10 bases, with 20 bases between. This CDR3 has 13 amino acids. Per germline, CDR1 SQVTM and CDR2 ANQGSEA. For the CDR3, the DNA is TGCAGCGTCGGTGACCCAACACTAGGTTCGCAGTATTTT. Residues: CSVGDPTLGSQYF.

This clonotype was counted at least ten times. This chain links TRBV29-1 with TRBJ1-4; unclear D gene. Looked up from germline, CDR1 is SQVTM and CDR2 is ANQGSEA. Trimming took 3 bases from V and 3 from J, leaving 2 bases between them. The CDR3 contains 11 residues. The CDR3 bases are TGCAGCGTTGAGGCTAATGAAAAACTGTTTTTT. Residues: CSVEANEKLFF.

CDR3 in DNA: TGTGCCAGCAGCGCCACGCTAGGGACAGGGGCCCTTAATTCACCCCTCCACTTT. Protein: CASSATLGTGALNSPLHF. The chain links TRBV27 to TRBJ1-6; 10 nucleotides line up with TRBD1. Per the germline V gene, CDR1 is MNHEY and CDR2 is SMNVEV (reference sequence). The CDR3 sequence is 18 residues long. V lost 6 bases, J lost 6 bases, and 14 bases stayed unmatched.

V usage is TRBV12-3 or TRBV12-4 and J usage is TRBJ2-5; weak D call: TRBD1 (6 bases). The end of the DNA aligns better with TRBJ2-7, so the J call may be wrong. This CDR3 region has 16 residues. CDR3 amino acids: CASSLGVRGDTYEQYF. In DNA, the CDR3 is TGTGCCAGCAGTTTAGGTGTCAGAGGGGACACCTACGAGCAGTACTTC.

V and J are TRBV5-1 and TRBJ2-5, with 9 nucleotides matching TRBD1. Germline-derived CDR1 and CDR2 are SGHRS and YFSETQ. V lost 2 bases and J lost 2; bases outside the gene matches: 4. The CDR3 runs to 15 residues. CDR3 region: CASSFGTGQQETQYF. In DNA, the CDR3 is TGCGCCAGCAGCTTCGGGACAGGGCAGCAAGAGACCCAGTACTTC.

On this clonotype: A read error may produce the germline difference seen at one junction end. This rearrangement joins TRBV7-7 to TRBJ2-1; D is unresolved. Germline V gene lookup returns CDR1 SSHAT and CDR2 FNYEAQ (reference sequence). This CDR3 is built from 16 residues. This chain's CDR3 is CASSLRPSLAFDEQFF. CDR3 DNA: TGTGCTAGCAGCCTCCGGCCTTCACTGGCGTTCGATGAGCAGTTCTTC.

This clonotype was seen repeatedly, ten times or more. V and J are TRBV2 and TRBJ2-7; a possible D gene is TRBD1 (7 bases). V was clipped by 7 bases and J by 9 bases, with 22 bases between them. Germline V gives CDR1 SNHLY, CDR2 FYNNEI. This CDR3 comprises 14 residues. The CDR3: CASTNQAGPGGQYF. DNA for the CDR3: TGTGCCAGCACTAACCAGGCGGGACCAGGGGGGCAGTACTTC.

The CDR3 DNA is TGCAGCGTGACGGGGACTGTTACCTACGAGCAGTACTTC. Encoded protein: CSVTGTVTYEQYF. The chain has TRBV29-1 and TRBJ2-7, with D possibly TRBD2 on 6 matching bases. The germline gives CDR1 SQVTM, CDR2 ANQGSEA. CDR3 length equals 13 residues. V shed 6 bases and J shed 2 bases, with 14 bases lying between them.